The 29 T cell receptor beta chains given below trace back to one sample, sequenced in a study of T cells in Graves' hyperthyroidism and ophthalmopathy. TCR beta CDR3 region amplification was performed from RNA transcripts. HTBI primers drove first-round RT-PCR of the TCR CDR3. Via MiXCR, TCRdb re-called the multiplex PCR reads, giving one row per CDR3 protein. The sample includes fewer than 350,000 distinct CDR3 sequences, roughly a fifth of them seen just once. The specimen sequenced was blood. These receptors were collected from a woman aged 45-65 years with Graves' hyperthyroidism.

This clonotype has a count of ten or more. The chain links TRBV30 to TRBJ2-1, with D perhaps matching TRBD2 (6 bases). The V and J ends lost 2 bases and 0 bases respectively, with 14 bases between them. From germline, CDR1 is GTSNPN and CDR2 SVGIG (reference sequence). The CDR3 is 16 amino acids. The CDR3 region is CAWSKRGMSSYNEQFF. The CDR3 DNA is TGTGCCTGGAGTAAACGGGGGATGAGCTCCTACAATGAGCAGTTCTTC.

The chain links TRBV7-9 to TRBJ1-3, with unresolved D. V was trimmed by 3 bases and J by 2 bases, leaving 14 bases between them. The CDR3 runs 16 residues. Germline V gene sequence: CDR1 SEHNR, CDR2 FQNEAQ (reference sequence). As DNA, the CDR3 is TGTGCCAGCAGCTTCTTGGACGGCAGCACTGGAAACACCATATATTTT. Translated, it gives CASSFLDGSTGNTIYF.

V and J are TRBV2 and TRBJ2-5; D is ambiguous. The length of the CDR3 is 15 residues. Trimming removed 2 bases at V and 0 bases at J, with 10 bases between. Germline CDR1 and CDR2: SNHLY and FYNNEI. CDR3 protein: CASSEYRADQETQYF. The DNA for the CDR3 is TGTGCCAGCAGTGAATATCGGGCAGACCAAGAGACCCAGTACTTC.

This clonotype was counted between two and nine times. The chain couples TRBV5-1 to TRBJ1-6; 8 bases line up with TRBD1. Germline loops: CDR1 SGHRS, CDR2 YFSETQ. V shed 3 bases and J 5 bases; nucleotides not matched to a gene: 7. The CDR3 length is 16 residues. CDR3 loop: CASSSTGAGDNSPLHF. The CDR3 DNA follows: TGCGCCAGCAGCTCGACAGGGGCCGGTGATAATTCACCCCTCCACTTT. Looking up the rest from reference TRBV5-1 and TRBJ1-6 gives the full variable domain: KAGVTQTPRYLIKTRGQQVTLSCSPISGHRSVSWYQQTPGQGLQFLFEYFSETQRNKGNFPGRFSGRQFSNSRSEMNVSTLELGDSALYLCASSSTGAGDNSPLHFGNGTRLTVT.

The chain couples TRBV6-2 or TRBV6-3 to TRBJ1-2, with 11 bases that match TRBD1. Germline assignment: CDR1 MNHEY and CDR2 SVGEGT. The junction had 8 bases not matched to a gene; V was cut back by 7 bases and J by 4 bases. The CDR3 length is 15 residues. CDR3 residues: CASTQAGTGGYGYTF. In DNA, the CDR3 is TGTGCCAGCACCCAGGCCGGGACAGGGGGCTATGGCTACACCTTC.

V and J are TRBV13 and TRBJ2-1; 7 nucleotides match TRBD1. This CDR3 has 16 amino acids. The germline V gene has CDR1 PRHDT and CDR2 FYEKMQ (reference sequence). V was clipped by 8 bases and J by 5 bases; unmatched bases: 15. CDR3 residues: CASGPGNRGLHNEQFF. In nucleotides, the CDR3 is TGTGCCAGCGGCCCGGGAAACAGGGGTCTCCACAATGAGCAGTTCTTC.

This clonotype was seen only a few times. The DNA is left out, because the CDR3 cannot be placed on it with certainty; the CDR3 is given as TCRdb lists it. CDR3: CASSSSGNGYTF. The rearrangement links TRBV28 to TRBJ1-2; TRBD1 is taken as the D call from the table, unchecked against the DNA. The CDR3 sequence runs 12 residues, both termini included. CDR1 is MDHEN and CDR2 is SYDVKM in the germline V gene.

In this sample, this clonotype turned up many times. V and J are TRBV6-1 and TRBJ1-1; 9 bases line up with TRBD1. Losses at the gene ends were 6 bases for V and 4 bases for J; bases not matched to a gene: 6. The CDR3 has 14 residues. Germline loops: CDR1 MNHNS, CDR2 SASEGT. CDR3 in amino acids: CASRGDRVVTEAFF. The CDR3 nucleotides read TGTGCCAGCAGGGGGGACAGGGTAGTCACTGAAGCTTTCTTT.

This clonotype showed up many times. This chain links TRBV28 with TRBJ1-2; 9 nucleotides match TRBD1. J gave up 4 bases and V 9 bases, and 6 bases lay outside the gene matches. Germline V gene lookup returns CDR1 MDHEN and CDR2 SYDVKM. CDR3 length equals 13 residues. DNA for the CDR3: TGTGCCAGTGGACAGGGGCGGCTCTATGGCTACACCTTC. Translating gives CASGQGRLYGYTF.

This clonotype was detected only a few times. The chain links TRBV18 to TRBJ2-7; no reliable D call. V lost 8 bases and J lost 5, with 13 bases in between. The CDR3 has 12 amino acids. The germline CDR1 and CDR2 sequences are KGHSH and LQKENI. The CDR3 DNA is TGTGCCAGCCCATCCGTACGGGACGAGCAGTACTTC. Residues: CASPSVRDEQYF.

This clonotype occurred many times. This chain links TRBV14 with TRBJ2-1; 8 nucleotides align to TRBD1. The junction had 11 bases not matched to a gene; V was cut back by 4 bases and J by 0 bases. Germline assignment: CDR1 SGHDN and CDR2 FVKESK. The CDR3 has 18 residues. In nucleotides, the CDR3 is TGTGCCAGCAGCCCGGGCCCCAGGGGGCTTAGCTCCTACAATGAGCAGTTCTTC. Translating it yields CASSPGPRGLSSYNEQFF.

The rearrangement uses TRBV7-9 and TRBJ1-5; D is perhaps TRBD1 (5 bases). V lost 1 base and J 3 bases, leaving 10 bases between the germline ends. CDR1 is SEHNR and CDR2 is FQNEAQ in the germline V gene (reference sequence). The CDR3 extends over 15 amino acids. Written as DNA, the CDR3 is TGTGCCAGCAGCTTAGGAGGGGTCTTCAATCAGCCCCAGCATTTT. The encoded protein is CASSLGGVFNQPQHF.

This chain uses TRBV7-9 with TRBJ2-6, with D possibly TRBD1 on 6 matching bases. The V and J ends lost 3 bases and 7 bases respectively, with 19 bases between them. The germline CDR1 and CDR2 sequences are SEHNR and FQNEAQ (reference sequence). The CDR3 has 17 amino acids. CDR3 in DNA: TGTGCCAGCAGCTTGCTCCGGTGGGGGCTTAAAGCCAACGTCCTGACTTTC. Protein product: CASSLLRWGLKANVLTF.

The chain recombines TRBV2 with TRBJ2-7, with 10 bases fitting TRBD1. J gave up 5 bases and V 6 bases, and 7 bases lay outside the gene matches. The CDR3 length is 14 residues. The germline V gene encodes CDR1 SNHLY and CDR2 FYNNEI. In DNA, the CDR3 is TGTGCCAGCAGGACGGGGACAGGGGCCGACGAGCAGTACTTC. Translating it yields CASRTGTGADEQYF.

This clonotype was observed once. The J gene is TRBJ2-1, the V gene TRBV6-1, with D perhaps TRBD1 (5 bases). Germline-derived CDR1 and CDR2 are MNHNS and SASEGT. V gave up 6 bases and J gave up 9 bases, with 9 bases separating them. The CDR3 is 11 amino acids. The CDR3 DNA reads as TGTGCCAGCAGCCACAGGACTGAGCAGTTCTTC. It specifies CASSHRTEQFF.

This clonotype was counted ten times or more. This sequence joins TRBV19 and TRBJ1-1; D uncertain. Germline V lookup: CDR1 LNHDA, CDR2 SQIVND (reference sequence). The CDR3 spans 15 residues. The V end lost 4 bases, the J end lost 0 bases, and 12 bases lay between the germline ends. The CDR3 DNA follows: TGTGCCAGTAGTACTTCCGGGTTAATGAACACTGAAGCTTTCTTT. Amino acid sequence: CASSTSGLMNTEAFF.

Note on this clonotype: This may be a read error, as it is one base from a much larger clone. This sequence joins TRBV28 and TRBJ2-5; 11 nucleotides line up with TRBD2. The CDR3 spans 14 residues. V gave up 7 bases and J gave up 4 bases; unmatched junction bases: 5. Germline values: CDR1 MDHEN, CDR2 SYDVKM. The DNA of the CDR3 is TGTGCCAGCAATAGACTAGCGGGGTTAGAGACCCAGTACTTC. Its translation: CASNRLAGLETQYF.

This clonotype has only a few counts. The junction shows a germline mismatch at one end, possibly a read error. V is TRBV3-1 and J is TRBJ2-5, with D hard to call. Germline CDR1 is LGHDT and CDR2 is YNNKEL (reference sequence). The CDR3 consists of 14 residues. CDR3 DNA sequence: TGTGCCAGCAGCCAGCCAGCCGGCCAAGAGACCCTGTACTTC. The encoded protein is CASSQPAGQETLYF.

This clonotype was found many times. The DNA of the CDR3 is TGCGCCTCTTCCGGGAGGTCCTACAATGAGCAGTTCTTC. As protein: CASSGRSYNEQFF. This chain links TRBV5-1 with TRBJ2-1, with 7 positions matching TRBD2. Trimming removed 10 bases from V and 1 base from J; junction bases left unmatched: 5. This CDR3 comprises 13 residues. Germline V gene data show CDR1 as SGHRS and CDR2 as YFSETQ.

The rearrangement joins TRBV15 to TRBJ2-7; D remains unclear. V lost 0 bases to trimming and J lost 2 bases, with 8 bases between them. This CDR3 is built from 14 residues. Germline CDR1 LNHNV, CDR2 YYDKDF (reference sequence). CDR3 residues: CATSRDLSAYEQYF. CDR3 DNA sequence: TGTGCCACCAGCAGAGATCTGTCAGCCTACGAGCAGTACTTC.

This chain links TRBV24-1 with TRBJ2-2; D is uncertain. The germline V and J ends were trimmed by 0 bases and 4 bases, with 5 bases remaining between them. The CDR3 extends over 14 amino acids. CDR1 is KGHDR and CDR2 is SFDVKD in the germline V gene. The DNA for the CDR3 is TGTGCCACCAGTGATTTGTTCGGCACCGGGGAGCTGTTTTTT. This encodes CATSDLFGTGELFF.

This clonotype was observed many times. V and J are TRBV30 and TRBJ2-2; unclear D gene. CDR3 length: 14 amino acids. The ends were cut back, 1 base at V and 5 bases at J, with 11 bases in the middle. Germline CDR1 and CDR2: GTSNPN and SVGIG (reference sequence). CDR3 loop: CAWSGLLGTGELFF. DNA of the CDR3: TGTGCCTGGAGTGGACTCCTAGGGACCGGGGAGCTGTTTTTT.

The CDR3 region is CSARDDRDTIYF. The DNA for the CDR3 is TGCAGTGCTAGAGATGACAGGGACACCATATATTTT. The chain joins TRBV20-1 to TRBJ1-3; TRBD1 aligns across 7 bases. Germline values: CDR1 DFQATT, CDR2 SNEGSKA (reference sequence). This CDR3 spans 12 amino acids. The V and J ends lost 0 bases and 8 bases, in that order; junction bases with no gene match: 1.

This clonotype was found many times. The rearrangement links TRBV5-1 to TRBJ2-3; no definite D call. Deletions cut 0 bases from V and 0 bases from J, with 8 bases between. In germline, CDR1 is SGHRS, CDR2 YFSETQ. This CDR3 spans 15 amino acids. The CDR3 nucleotides read TGCGCCAGCAGCTTGGTTCTAACCAGCACAGATACGCAGTATTTT. Protein product: CASSLVLTSTDTQYF.

This sequence joins TRBV25-1 and TRBJ1-4; D is unclear. Per germline, CDR1 MGHDK and CDR2 SYGVNS. This CDR3 has 15 residues. V lost 5 bases to trimming and J lost 1 base, with 11 bases between them. The CDR3 is CASSLNSGTNEKLFF. The CDR3 DNA follows: TGTGCCAGCAGTCTAAACTCTGGAACTAATGAAAAACTGTTTTTT.

The chain recombines TRBV24-1 with TRBJ2-3, with D uncertain. The CDR3 is 15 amino acids. The germline V and J ends were trimmed by 4 bases and 1 base, with 11 bases remaining between them. Germline V CDR1 and CDR2: KGHDR, SFDVKD. CDR3 sequence (DNA): TGTGCCACCAGTGACCCCGGCGGACGCACAGATACGCAGTATTTT. This encodes CATSDPGGRTDTQYF.

The sample holds many counts of this clonotype. This sequence joins TRBV2 and TRBJ2-5; 7 nucleotides agree with TRBD1. There are 14 residues in the CDR3. Germline loops: CDR1 SNHLY, CDR2 FYNNEI. After removal of 10 bases from V and 1 base from J, the junction contained 9 bases not matched to a gene. The CDR3 DNA reads TGTGCCACCACATACCGGGACAGCCAAGAGACCCAGTACTTC. Encoded protein: CATTYRDSQETQYF. The full variable domain, rest sourced from reference TRBV2 and TRBJ2-5, is EPEVTQTPSHQVTQMGQEVILRCVPISNHLYFYWYRQILGQKVEFLVSFYNNEISEKSEIFDDQFSVERPDGSNFTLKIRSTKLEDSAMYFCATTYRDSQETQYFGPGTRLLVL.

In its sample, this clonotype was seen many times. The chain joins TRBV6-1 to TRBJ2-7; 7 bases agree with TRBD1. The CDR3 totals 16 residues. The V segment lost 3 bases and the J segment 2 bases; nucleotides outside the gene matches: 10. The germline V gene has CDR1 MNHNS and CDR2 SASEGT. CDR3 sequence reads: CASSDPGTATAYEQYF. As DNA, the CDR3 is TGTGCCAGCAGTGACCCTGGGACAGCGACAGCCTACGAGCAGTACTTC.

Many counts were recorded for this clonotype. The J gene is TRBJ2-3, the V gene TRBV28, with a weak D call TRBD1 (5 bases). The CDR3 has 12 residues. Between the trimmed V and J ends, which lost 8 bases and 6 bases, there was a span of 12 bases. Germline V CDR1 and CDR2: MDHEN, SYDVKM. The CDR3 region has the DNA TGTGCCAGCTGGACAAGGTTGGATACGCAGTATTTT. It translates to CASWTRLDTQYF. Drawing the rest from reference TRBV28 and TRBJ2-3, the complete variable domain is DVKVTQSSRYLVKRTGEKVFLECVQDMDHENMFWYRQDPGLGLRLIYFSYDVKMKEKGDIPEGYSVSREKKERFSLILESASTNQTSMYLCASWTRLDTQYFGPGTRLTVL.